Shown below are 3 T cell receptor beta chains from a single sample sequenced in a study of shared clonotypes between healthy human individuals. The assay was immunoSEQ multiplex PCR, and TCRdb's table has in-frame clones only and misses some. The table includes around 1.5 million clones, approximately 98% detected once. Material: naive CD4+ T cells sorted from blood. Subset reported: CD45RA+ positively selected. The receptors stem from a man aged 25-45 years in good health.

The V and J genes are TRBV28 and TRBJ1-2, with D maybe TRBD1 (5 bases). The V end was cut by 5 bases, the J end by 8 bases, with 12 bases between. Germline V gene data show CDR1 as MDHEN and CDR2 as SYDVKM. This CDR3 region has 12 residues. Written as DNA, the CDR3 is TGTGCCAGCAGTACGGGACGGCCGGGCTACACCTTC. Protein: CASSTGRPGYTF.

CDR3 amino acids: CAISEVLGTTDEQFF. CDR3 nucleotide sequence: TGTGCCATCAGTGAGGTTTTAGGTACAACGGATGAGCAGTTCTTC. This chain links TRBV10-3 with TRBJ2-1; D not certain. The ends were cut back, 2 bases at V and 8 bases at J, with 16 bases in the middle. CDR3 length: 15 amino acids. The germline V gene has CDR1 ENHRY and CDR2 SYGVKD.

The genes are TRBV2 and TRBJ2-7; no clear D. Germline V gene lookup returns CDR1 SNHLY and CDR2 FYNNEI. CDR3 length: 13 residues. Trimming took off 10 bases at V and 0 bases at J, with 13 bases between the two ends. The CDR3 here is CATWGGYSYEQYF. CDR3 nucleotides: TGTGCCACCTGGGGTGGGTACTCCTACGAGCAGTACTTC.